The rows below give T cell receptor beta chains drawn from one sample of a study of T cell clonotyping in hematopoietic cell transplantation. Clones were sequenced by immunoSEQ multiplex PCR, and TCRdb holds only the in-frame ones, with some missing. This table holds approximately 8,400 clones, about three fifths found once. Sequenced here: peripheral blood mononuclear cells, sampled 100 days after allogeneic stem cell transplant. These receptors came from a male patient between 60 and 69 years old who had an allogeneic stem cell transplant from an unrelated donor, so the T cells may come from the graft donor. Some clones in this sample may be carry-over from other donors' samples. CDR3s include the opening cysteine and the closing phenylalanine or tryptophan. Fields, in order: clone size, V gene, D gene, J gene, CDR3 protein, CDR3 DNA. The D gene is left open where the match is weak. Clone size is stated in some rows and not others, as once, few, many or a class when expanded.

-	TRBV2	TRBD1	TRBJ1-5	CASSEFARGAANQPQHF	TGTGCCAGCAGTGAATTCGCCAGGGGGGCTGCTAATCAGCCCCAGCATTTT
-	TRBV6-5	-	TRBJ2-7	CASSREGRRGAEQYF	TGTGCCAGCAGTAGAGAGGGCCGACGGGGGGCCGAGCAGTACTTC
-	TRBV5-1	TRBD2	TRBJ2-3	CASSFSGGRDTDTQYF	TGCGCCAGCAGCTTCAGCGGGGGGAGAGACACAGATACGCAGTATTTT
-	TRBV5-1	TRBD2	TRBJ2-2	CASSLVLAGHTGELFF	TGCGCCAGCAGCTTGGTTCTAGCGGGGCACACCGGGGAGCTGTTTTTT
-	TRBV5-1	-	TRBJ1-2	CASSLGSVSPNYGYTF	TGCGCCAGCAGCTTGGGGTCGGTCAGTCCTAACTATGGCTACACCTTC
-	TRBV5-1	-	TRBJ2-7	CASSPPGQSYEQYF	TGCGCCAGCAGCCCCCCGGGGCAGTCCTACGAGCAGTACTTC
-	TRBV30	TRBD2	TRBJ2-7	CAWSVKVIWTSGGLPYEQYF	TGTGCCTGGAGTGTAAAGGTTATTTGGACTAGCGGGGGCCTCCCCTACGAGCAGTACTTC
-	TRBV6-1	-	TRBJ2-7	CASSEATDSSYEQYF	TGTGCCAGCAGTGAAGCGACGGACAGCTCCTACGAGCAGTACTTC
few	TRBV5-1	-	TRBJ1-4	CASSLFGSQNNEKLFF	TGCGCCAGCAGCTTGTTTGGTTCACAGAATAATGAAAAACTGTTTTTT
once	TRBV5-1	TRBD1	TRBJ2-7	CASSSSGQGLYEQYF	TGCGCCAGCAGCTCATCGGGACAGGGACTCTACGAGCAGTACTTC
-	TRBV5-4	-	TRBJ2-7	CASSFKHTSAEGNF	TGTGCCAGCAGTTTCAAACATACGTCGGCAGAGGGAAACTTC
-	TRBV6-1	-	TRBJ1-5	CASSEIPQGAHSNQPQHF	TGTGCCAGCAGTGAAATTCCCCAGGGAGCGCATAGCAATCAGCCCCAGCATTTT
-	TRBV7-2	-	TRBJ1-1	CASSLAGGSNTEAFF	TGTGCCAGCAGCTTAGCGGGGGGAAGTAACACTGAAGCTTTCTTT
-	TRBV30	-	TRBJ1-1	CAWSRGRREAFF	TGTGCCTGGAGTCGGGGACGGAGAGAAGCTTTCTTT
-	TRBV5-1	-	TRBJ1-5	CASSLNGASNQPQHF	TGCGCCAGCAGCTTGAATGGGGCCAGCAATCAGCCCCAGCATTTT
few	TRBV2	-	TRBJ1-6	CASSPGRDSPLHF	TGTGCCAGCAGTCCTGGGAGGGATTCACCCCTCCACTTT
-	TRBV19	-	TRBJ2-2	CASRSGSRNTGELFF	TGTGCCAGTAGGTCTGGCTCACGGAACACCGGGGAGCTGTTTTTT
once	TRBV5-8	-	TRBJ1-2	CASSSWNYGYTF	TGTGCCAGCAGCTCCTGGAACTATGGCTACACCTTC
once	TRBV10-3	-	TRBJ2-2	CATATNSGTNTGELFF	TGTGCCACCGCTACTAACAGTGGGACGAACACCGGGGAGCTGTTTTTT
-	TRBV6-5	TRBD1	TRBJ2-2	CASSRNRGNTGELFF	TGTGCCAGCAGCCGAAACAGGGGGAACACCGGGGAGCTGTTTTTT
-	TRBV5-1	TRBD1	TRBJ2-2	CASSDRVGTQLFF	TGCGCCAGCAGCGACAGGGTGGGCACTCAGCTGTTTTTT
few	TRBV15	-	TRBJ2-7	CATSPNGGFTYF	TGTGCCACCAGCCCAAATGGGGGGTTCACCTACTTC
-	TRBV6-1	-	TRBJ2-7	CASSEISRSEQYF	TGTGCCAGCAGTGAAATTTCCAGAAGCGAGCAGTACTTC
few	TRBV2	TRBD1	TRBJ1-5	CASIRLAGGQPQHF	TGTGCCAGCATCCGTTTGGCAGGGGGGCAGCCCCAGCATTTT
-	TRBV19	TRBD1	TRBJ1-1	CASSIQGGPEAFF	TGTGCCAGTAGTATACAGGGGGGGCCTGAAGCTTTCTTT
-	TRBV27	-	TRBJ1-1	CASSLYSRTEAFF	TGTGCCAGCAGTTTATATAGTAGGACTGAAGCTTTCTTT
-	TRBV10-3	-	TRBJ1-5	CAISEPRDSNQPQHF	TGTGCCATCAGTGAGCCCCGGGACAGCAATCAGCCCCAGCATTTT
-	TRBV10-3	-	TRBJ1-6	CAISGGEFYNSPLHF	TGTGCCATCAGTGGGGGGGAATTTTATAATTCACCCCTCCACTTT